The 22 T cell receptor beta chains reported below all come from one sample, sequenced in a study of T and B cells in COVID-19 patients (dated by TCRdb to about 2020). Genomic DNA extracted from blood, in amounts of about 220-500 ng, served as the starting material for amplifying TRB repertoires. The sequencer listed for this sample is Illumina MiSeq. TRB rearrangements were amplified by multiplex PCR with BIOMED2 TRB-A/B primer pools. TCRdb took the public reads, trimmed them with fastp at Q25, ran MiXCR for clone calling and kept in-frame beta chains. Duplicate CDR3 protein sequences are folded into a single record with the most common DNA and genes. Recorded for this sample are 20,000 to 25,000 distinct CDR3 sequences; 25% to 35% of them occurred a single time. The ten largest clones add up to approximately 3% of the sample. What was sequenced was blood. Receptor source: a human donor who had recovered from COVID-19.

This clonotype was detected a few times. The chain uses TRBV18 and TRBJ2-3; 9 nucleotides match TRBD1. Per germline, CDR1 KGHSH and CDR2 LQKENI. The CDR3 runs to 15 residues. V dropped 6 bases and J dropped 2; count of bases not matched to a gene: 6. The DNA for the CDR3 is TGTGCCAGCTCCCGGGGACAGGGCCCCACAGATACGCAGTATTTT. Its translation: CASSRGQGPTDTQYF.

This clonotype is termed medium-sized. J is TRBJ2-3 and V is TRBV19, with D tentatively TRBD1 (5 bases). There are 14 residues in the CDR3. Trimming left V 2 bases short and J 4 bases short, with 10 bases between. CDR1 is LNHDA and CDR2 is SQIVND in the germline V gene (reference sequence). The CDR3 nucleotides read TGTGCCAGTAGTATACAGGGCCGTTCAGATACGCAGTATTTT. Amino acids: CASSIQGRSDTQYF.

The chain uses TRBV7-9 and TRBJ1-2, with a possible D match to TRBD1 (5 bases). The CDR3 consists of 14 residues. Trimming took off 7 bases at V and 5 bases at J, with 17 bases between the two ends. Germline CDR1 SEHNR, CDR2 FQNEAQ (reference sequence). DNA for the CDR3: TGTGCCAGCATCCAGGAGGGGAATGCTTATGGCTACACCTTC. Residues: CASIQEGNAYGYTF.

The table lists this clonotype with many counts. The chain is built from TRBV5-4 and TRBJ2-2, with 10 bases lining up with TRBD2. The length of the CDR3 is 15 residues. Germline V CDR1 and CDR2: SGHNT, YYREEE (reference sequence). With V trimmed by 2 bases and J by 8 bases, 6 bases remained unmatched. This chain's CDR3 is CASSFPGLAPGELFF. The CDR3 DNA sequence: TGTGCCAGCAGCTTCCCGGGACTAGCGCCAGGGGAGCTGTTTTTT.

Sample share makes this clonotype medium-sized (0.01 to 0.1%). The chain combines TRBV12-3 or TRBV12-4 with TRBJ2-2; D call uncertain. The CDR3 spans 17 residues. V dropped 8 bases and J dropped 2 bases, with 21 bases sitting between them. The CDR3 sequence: CASPGPKGTINTGELFF. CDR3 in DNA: TGTGCCAGCCCTGGCCCAAAAGGAACGATAAACACCGGGGAGCTGTTTTTT.

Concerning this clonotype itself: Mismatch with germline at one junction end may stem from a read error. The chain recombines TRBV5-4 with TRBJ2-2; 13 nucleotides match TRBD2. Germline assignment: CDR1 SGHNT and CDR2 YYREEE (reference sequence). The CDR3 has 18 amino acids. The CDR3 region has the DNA TGCGCCAGCAGCGAACATGGACTAGCGGGAGCGAACACCGGGGAGCTGTTTTTT. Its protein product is CASSEHGLAGANTGELFF.

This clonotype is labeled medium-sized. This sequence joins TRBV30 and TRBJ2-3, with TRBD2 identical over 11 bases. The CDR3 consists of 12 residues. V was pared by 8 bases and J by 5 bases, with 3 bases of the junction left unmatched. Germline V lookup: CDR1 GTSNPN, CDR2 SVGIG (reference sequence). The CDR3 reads CAHGTSGDTQYF. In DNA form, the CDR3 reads TGTGCCCACGGGACTAGCGGAGATACGCAGTATTTT.

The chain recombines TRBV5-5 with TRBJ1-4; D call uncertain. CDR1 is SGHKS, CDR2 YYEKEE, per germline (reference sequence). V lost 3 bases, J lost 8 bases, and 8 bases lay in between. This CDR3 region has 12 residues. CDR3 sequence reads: CASSWLGEKLFF. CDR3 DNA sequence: TGTGCCAGCAGCTGGTTGGGAGAAAAACTGTTTTTT.

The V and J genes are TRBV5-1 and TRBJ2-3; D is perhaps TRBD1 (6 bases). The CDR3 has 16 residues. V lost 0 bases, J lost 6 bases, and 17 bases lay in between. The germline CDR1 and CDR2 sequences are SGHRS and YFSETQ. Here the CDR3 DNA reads TGCGCCAGCAGCTTGGGCCCGGTGGGGGCCGGGGATACGCAGTATTTT. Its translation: CASSLGPVGAGDTQYF.

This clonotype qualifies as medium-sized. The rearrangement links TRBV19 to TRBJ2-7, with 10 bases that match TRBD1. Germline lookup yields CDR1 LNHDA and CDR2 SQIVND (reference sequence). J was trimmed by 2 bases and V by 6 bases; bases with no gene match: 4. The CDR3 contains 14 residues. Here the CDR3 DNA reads TGTGCCAGTAGGGAGGGACAGGGGACCTACGAGCAGTACTTC. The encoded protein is CASREGQGTYEQYF.

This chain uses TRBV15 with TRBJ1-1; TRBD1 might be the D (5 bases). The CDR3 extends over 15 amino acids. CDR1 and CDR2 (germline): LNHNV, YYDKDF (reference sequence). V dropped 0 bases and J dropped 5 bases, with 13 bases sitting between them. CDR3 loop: CATSRDWGGETEAFF. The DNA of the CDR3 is TGTGCCACCAGCAGAGATTGGGGGGGAGAAACTGAAGCTTTCTTT.

The CDR3 DNA sequence: TGTGCCAGCAGTAATCAGGGGTATACTGAAGCTTTCTTT. Protein: CASSNQGYTEAFF. The chain couples TRBV6-5 to TRBJ1-1, with TRBD1 as a possible D gene (6 bases). CDR3 length: 13 amino acids. From germline, CDR1 is MNHEY and CDR2 SVGAGI. V was pared by 5 bases and J by 5 bases, with 12 bases between.

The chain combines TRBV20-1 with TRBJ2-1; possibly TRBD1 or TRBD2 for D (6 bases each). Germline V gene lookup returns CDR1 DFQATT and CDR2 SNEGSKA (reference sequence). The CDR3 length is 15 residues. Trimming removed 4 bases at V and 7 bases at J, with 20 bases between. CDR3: CSATPGAAPVNEQFF. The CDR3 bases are TGCAGTGCTACCCCGGGGGCCGCGCCGGTGAATGAGCAGTTCTTC.

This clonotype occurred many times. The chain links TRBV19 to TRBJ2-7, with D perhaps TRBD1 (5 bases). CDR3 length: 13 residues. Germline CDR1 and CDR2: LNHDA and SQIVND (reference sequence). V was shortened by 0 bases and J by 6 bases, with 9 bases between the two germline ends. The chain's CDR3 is CASSIDQGSEQYF. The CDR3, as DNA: TGTGCCAGTAGTATAGATCAGGGATCCGAGCAGTACTTC.

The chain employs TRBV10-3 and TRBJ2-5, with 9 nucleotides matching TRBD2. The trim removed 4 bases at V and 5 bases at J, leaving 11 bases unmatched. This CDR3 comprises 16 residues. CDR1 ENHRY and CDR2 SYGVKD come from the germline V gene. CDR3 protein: CAISGPSGGQEETQYF. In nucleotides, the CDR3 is TGTGCCATCAGTGGACCCAGCGGGGGGCAGGAGGAGACCCAGTACTTC.

In nucleotides, the CDR3 is TGTGCCTATCAAAAAACTAGGTATGCTTTCTTT. It specifies CAYQKTRYAFF. The chain uses TRBV30 and TRBJ1-1; D is uncertain. Germline loops: CDR1 GTSNPN, CDR2 SVGIG (reference sequence). The CDR3 length is 11 residues. Deletions cut 7 bases from V and 11 bases from J, with 17 bases between.

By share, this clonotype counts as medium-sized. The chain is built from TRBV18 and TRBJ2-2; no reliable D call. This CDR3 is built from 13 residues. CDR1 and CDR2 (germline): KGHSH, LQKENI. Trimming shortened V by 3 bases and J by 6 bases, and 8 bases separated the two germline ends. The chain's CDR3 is CASSPSEAGELFF. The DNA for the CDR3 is TGTGCCAGCTCACCGAGTGAGGCCGGGGAGCTGTTTTTT.

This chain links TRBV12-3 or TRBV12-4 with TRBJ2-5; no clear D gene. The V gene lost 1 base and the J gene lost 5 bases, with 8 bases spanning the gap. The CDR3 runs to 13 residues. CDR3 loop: CASSLGSKETQYF. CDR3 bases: TGTGCCAGCAGTTTAGGGTCTAAGGAGACCCAGTACTTC.

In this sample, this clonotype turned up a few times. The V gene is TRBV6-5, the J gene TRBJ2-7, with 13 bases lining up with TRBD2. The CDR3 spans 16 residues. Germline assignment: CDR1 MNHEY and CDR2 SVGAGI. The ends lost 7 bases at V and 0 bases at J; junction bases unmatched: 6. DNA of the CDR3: TGTGCCAGCACCCCAAGGACTAGCGGGGGCTCCTACGAGCAGTACTTC. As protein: CASTPRTSGGSYEQYF.

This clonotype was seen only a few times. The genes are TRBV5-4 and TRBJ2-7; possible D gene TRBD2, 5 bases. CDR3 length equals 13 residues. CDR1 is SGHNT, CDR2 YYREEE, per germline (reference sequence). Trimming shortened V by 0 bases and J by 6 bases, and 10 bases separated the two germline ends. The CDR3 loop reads CASSLEGGSEQYF. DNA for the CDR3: TGTGCCAGCAGCTTGGAGGGTGGGAGCGAGCAGTACTTC.

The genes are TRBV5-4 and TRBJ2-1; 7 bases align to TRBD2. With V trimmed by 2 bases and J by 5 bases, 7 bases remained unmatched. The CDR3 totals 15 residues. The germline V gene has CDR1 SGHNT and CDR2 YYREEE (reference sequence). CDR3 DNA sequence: TGTGCCAGCAGCTTCCCTCCAGCGGGGAACAATGAGCAGTTCTTC. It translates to CASSFPPAGNNEQFF.

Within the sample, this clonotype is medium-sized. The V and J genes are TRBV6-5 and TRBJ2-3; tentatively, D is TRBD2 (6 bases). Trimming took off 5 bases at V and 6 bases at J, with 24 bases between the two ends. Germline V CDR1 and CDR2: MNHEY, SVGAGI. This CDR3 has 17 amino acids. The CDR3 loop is CASSRPLSGGLGDTQYF. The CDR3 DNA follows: TGTGCCAGCAGTCGACCCCTTAGCGGCGGTCTTGGGGATACGCAGTATTTT.